The rows below give T cell receptor beta chains drawn from one sample of a study of shared T cell receptors in the human thymus. Profiling relied on immunoSEQ multiplex PCR, and the TCRdb table lists in-frame clones only, not all of them. The table shows approximately 760,000 clones, with around 85% occurring only once. These same data were also listed under a study on human thymus T cells.

Sample: thymocytes. The receptors were sampled from a girl less than two years old with a congenital heart defect. Both conserved end residues are part of each CDR3. D genes are given only for firm matches. Clone size is not always given. Where it is, it says once, few, many or a class for expanded clones.

j_gene	v_gene	d_gene	abundance	len	CDR3nt	CDR3aa
TRBJ1-6	TRBV5-4	-	few	14	TGTGCCAGCAGCTTGTCAGGGTTTAATTCACCCCTCCACTTT	CASSLSGFNSPLHF
TRBJ1-5	TRBV5-8	-	-	16	TGTGCCAGCAGCTTGGTTAGACAGGTGGGATTCGAGCCCCAGCATTTT	CASSLVRQVGFEPQHF
TRBJ1-6	TRBV7-2	-	-	18	TGTGCCAGCAGCTTAGTGAGGGCTAAGGGACGGAACAGGGCACCCCTCCACTTT	CASSLVRAKGRNRAPLHF
TRBJ1-2	TRBV18	-	-	12	TGTGCCAGCGGCCACAGGGACCGGGGCTACACCTTC	CASGHRDRGYTF
TRBJ1-6	TRBV15	-	-	22	TGTGCCACCAGCGGACAACCACCTGGGACAAAACCGGACGGATCCTATAATTCACCCCTCCACTTT	CATSGQPPGTKPDGSYNSPLHF
TRBJ1-3	TRBV28	-	-	14	TGTGCCAGCAGTTTGGGTCTCGACGGGGGCACCATATATTTT	CASSLGLDGGTIYF
TRBJ1-4	TRBV27	-	once	14	TGTGCCAGCAGTTTACTACGCACCCCCGAAAAACTGTTTTTT	CASSLLRTPEKLFF
TRBJ1-4	TRBV6-1	-	-	14	TGTGCCAGCAGTCTAGCGCGAGGTGGGGAAAAACTGTTTTTT	CASSLARGGEKLFF
TRBJ1-2	TRBV4-1	TRBD1	-	17	TGCGCCAGCAGCCAAGCCCCTCCTAGGGACAGGGGCTATGGCTACACCTTC	CASSQAPPRDRGYGYTF
TRBJ2-7	TRBV7-2	TRBD2	-	16	TGTGCCAGCAGCTTAGCGCAGCGGGGGCCCCCCTACGAGCAGTACTTC	CASSLAQRGPPYEQYF
TRBJ1-3	TRBV9	-	-	18	TGTGCCAGCAGCGTAGTACCGACCGAACAGGGCTCTGGAAACACCATATATTTT	CASSVVPTEQGSGNTIYF
TRBJ1-2	TRBV10-3	TRBD1	few	14	TGTGCCATCAGTGTCCCGGGACAGGGCGATGGCTACACCTTC	CAISVPGQGDGYTF
TRBJ1-1	TRBV6-5	-	-	16	TGTGCCAGCAGTTACTCGTTCAGGGATCCTAACACTGAAGCTTTCTTT	CASSYSFRDPNTEAFF
TRBJ1-2	TRBV5-1	-	-	13	TGCGCCAGCAGCTTGCAGGGCGGCTATGGCTACACCTTC	CASSLQGGYGYTF
TRBJ1-2	TRBV18	-	-	18	TGTGCCAGCTCACTCTCCACATTAACAGGTTATAATAACTATGGCTACACCTTC	CASSLSTLTGYNNYGYTF
TRBJ1-4	TRBV5-1	TRBD1	once	19	TGCGCCAGCAGCTTGGTTGGACAGGGGCGAAGGGCAACTAATGAAAAACTGTTTTTT	CASSLVGQGRRATNEKLFF
TRBJ1-1	TRBV6-4	TRBD1	-	14	TGTGCCAGCAGTCAGGGGGCCTTCGACACTGAAGCTTTCTTT	CASSQGAFDTEAFF
TRBJ1-2	TRBV7-3	-	-	14	TGTGCCAGCAGCTTAAGACCAGGAAACTATGGCTACACCTTC	CASSLRPGNYGYTF
TRBJ2-2	TRBV5-6	-	-	17	TGTGCCAGCAGCTTGGGGTCGTCGGGTTCGAACACCGGGGAGCTGTTTTTT	CASSLGSSGSNTGELFF
TRBJ1-4	TRBV5-6	-	-	16	TGTGCCAGCAGCTTGCATAGTCCTCTATTAGATGAAAAACTGTTTTTT	CASSLHSPLLDEKLFF
TRBJ2-5	TRBV9	-	-	17	TGTGCCAGCAGCGTAGATGTTGCGCGGGTGGGGTCAGAGACCCAGTACTTC	CASSVDVARVGSETQYF
TRBJ2-3	TRBV9	TRBD1	-	16	TGTGCCAGCAGCGCACCCCCGACAGGGTCCGTCGATACGCAGTATTTT	CASSAPPTGSVDTQYF
TRBJ2-5	TRBV9	TRBD2	-	17	TGTGCCAGCAGCGGGGAGTGGAGCGGGGGGGCACGAGAGACCCAGTACTTC	CASSGEWSGGARETQYF
TRBJ1-2	TRBV29-1	TRBD1	-	14	TGCAGCGTTCTTGGGACAGGGGGTAACTATGGCTACACCTTC	CSVLGTGGNYGYTF
TRBJ1-5	TRBV27	-	-	15	TGTGCCAGCAGTCCCCTCTTTTATAGCAATCAGCCCCAGCATTTT	CASSPLFYSNQPQHF
TRBJ1-6	TRBV7-8	TRBD1	-	19	TGTGCCAGCAGCTTAGGGCGCGTAAGGCAGGGGGCGCGTAATTCACCCCTCCACTTT	CASSLGRVRQGARNSPLHF
TRBJ2-2	TRBV20-1	-	-	11	TGCAGTGCTAGTGGCTTCGGGGAGCTGTTTTTT	CSASGFGELFF
TRBJ1-4	TRBV13	TRBD1	-	15	TGTGCCAGCAGTTATCGATACAGGGGGCGTGAAAAACTGTTTTTT	CASSYRYRGREKLFF
TRBJ2-3	TRBV27	TRBD2	once	17	TGTGCCAGCAGTTCGATTAGCGGGGGGCCAAACACAGATACGCAGTATTTT	CASSSISGGPNTDTQYF
TRBJ1-3	TRBV28	TRBD1	-	18	TGTGCCAGCAGTTTTAAATACGGGACAGGGAGGTCGGGAAACACCATATATTTT	CASSFKYGTGRSGNTIYF